Listed below are T cell receptor beta chains from one sample, sequenced in a study of metastatic and nonmetastatic thyroid tumors. TCRdb recomputed clones from the PCR reads via MiXCR. The data contain 15,000 to 20,000 clones, about 15% of them singletons. Sequencing was done on a sample of blood. These receptors came from a female donor with papillary thyroid cancer or a benign thyroid nodule (not recorded which). Some clones in this sample may be carry-over from other donors' samples. Each CDR3 is given with its conserved first and last residue. Each record gives: V gene, CDR3 length, D gene, clone size, J gene, CDR3 DNA, CDR3 protein. A D gene is named only where the DNA matches it firmly. Only some rows state a clone size, as once, few, many or a class for expanded clones.

v_call: TRBV30
cdr3_length: 15
d_call: .
clone_size: many
j_call: TRBJ2-4
cdr3_nt: TGTGCCTGGAGCCGGGAGTTGGTAGCCAAAAACATTCAGTACTTC
cdr3_aa: CAWSRELVAKNIQYF

v_call: TRBV19
cdr3_length: 18
d_call: TRBD1
clone_size: many
j_call: TRBJ1-5
cdr3_nt: TGTGCCAGTAGTATATTTGACAGGGGAGGATATAGCAATCAGCCCCAGCATTTT
cdr3_aa: CASSIFDRGGYSNQPQHF

v_call: TRBV11-3
cdr3_length: 15
d_call: .
clone_size: many
j_call: TRBJ2-1
cdr3_nt: TGTGCCAGCAGCACAACTCGGGCGGTGGGCAATGAGCAGTTCTTC
cdr3_aa: CASSTTRAVGNEQFF

v_call: TRBV3-1
cdr3_length: 16
d_call: TRBD2
clone_size: many
j_call: TRBJ2-1
cdr3_nt: TGTGCCAGCAGCCAAGAGACTAGCGGGAGGAAGCGGGAGCAGTTCTTC
cdr3_aa: CASSQETSGRKREQFF

v_call: TRBV11-3
cdr3_length: 15
d_call: .
clone_size: many
j_call: TRBJ2-2
cdr3_nt: TGTGCCAGCAGCTTAGACAGGGCCGCCACCGGGGAGCTGTTTTTT
cdr3_aa: CASSLDRAATGELFF

v_call: TRBV18
cdr3_length: 16
d_call: .
clone_size: many
j_call: TRBJ1-3
cdr3_nt: TGTGCCAGCTCACCTGCAGCAGTAGGAGGTGGAAACACCATATATTTT
cdr3_aa: CASSPAAVGGGNTIYF

v_call: TRBV5-1
cdr3_length: 16
d_call: TRBD1
clone_size: .
j_call: TRBJ1-3
cdr3_nt: TGCGCCAGCAGCTTGGGATCGACAGGGGGTGGAAACACCATATATTTT
cdr3_aa: CASSLGSTGGGNTIYF

v_call: TRBV2
cdr3_length: 13
d_call: .
clone_size: many
j_call: TRBJ1-5
cdr3_nt: TGTGCCAGCAAGGGTCGGGAAAATCAGCCCCAGCATTTT
cdr3_aa: CASKGRENQPQHF

v_call: TRBV11-2
cdr3_length: 15
d_call: .
clone_size: many
j_call: TRBJ2-7
cdr3_nt: TGTGCCAGCAGCCCGATGCTTATAGGGAACCGTGGGCAGTACTTC
cdr3_aa: CASSPMLIGNRGQYF

v_call: TRBV3-1
cdr3_length: 16
d_call: .
clone_size: .
j_call: TRBJ2-7
cdr3_nt: TGTGCCAGCAGCCCAGCCCTTAGACCCATCTCCGGCGAGCAGTACTTC
cdr3_aa: CASSPALRPISGEQYF

v_call: TRBV12-3/TRBV12-4
cdr3_length: 15
d_call: TRBD1
clone_size: many
j_call: TRBJ1-5
cdr3_nt: TGTGCCAGCAGTATGGGACAGTATAGCAATCAGCCCCAGCATTTT
cdr3_aa: CASSMGQYSNQPQHF

v_call: TRBV12-3/TRBV12-4
cdr3_length: 15
d_call: .
clone_size: medium-sized
j_call: TRBJ2-1
cdr3_nt: TGTGCCAGCAGTTTTTACAGTCAGTCCTACAATGAGCAGTTCTTC
cdr3_aa: CASSFYSQSYNEQFF

v_call: TRBV6-2/TRBV6-3
cdr3_length: 14
d_call: TRBD2
clone_size: medium-sized
j_call: TRBJ2-7
cdr3_nt: TGTGCCAGCAGTTCCCTAGCGGAGTCCTACGAGCAGTACTTC
cdr3_aa: CASSSLAESYEQYF

v_call: TRBV6-5
cdr3_length: 16
d_call: TRBD2
clone_size: medium-sized
j_call: TRBJ2-1
cdr3_nt: TGTGCCAGCATTACCAGGATAGCGGGAGGCCACCTTGAGCAGTTCTTC
cdr3_aa: CASITRIAGGHLEQFF

v_call: TRBV5-1
cdr3_length: 15
d_call: TRBD1
clone_size: many
j_call: TRBJ2-3
cdr3_nt: TGCGCCAGCAGCAGGAGGACAGGGGCCACAGATACGCAGTATTTT
cdr3_aa: CASSRRTGATDTQYF

v_call: TRBV12-3/TRBV12-4
cdr3_length: 15
d_call: .
clone_size: medium-sized
j_call: TRBJ2-1
cdr3_nt: TGTGCCAGCAGTTTTGCAGGGGCCGGGGTCAATGAGCAGTTCTTC
cdr3_aa: CASSFAGAGVNEQFF

v_call: TRBV6-1
cdr3_length: 15
d_call: .
clone_size: many
j_call: TRBJ2-4
cdr3_nt: TGTGCCAGCAGTGAAGTCAGGGCCCTCGGGAACATTCAGTACTTC
cdr3_aa: CASSEVRALGNIQYF

v_call: TRBV7-2
cdr3_length: 15
d_call: .
clone_size: many
j_call: TRBJ2-7
cdr3_nt: TGTGCCAGCAGCGCTACTAGTGGGCATCGCTACGAGCAGTACTTC
cdr3_aa: CASSATSGHRYEQYF

v_call: TRBV6-2/TRBV6-3
cdr3_length: 16
d_call: TRBD1
clone_size: medium-sized
j_call: TRBJ1-5
cdr3_nt: TGTGCCAGCAGCCGTCCGACAGGGGAGAGCAATCAGCCCCAGCATTTT
cdr3_aa: CASSRPTGESNQPQHF

v_call: TRBV6-1
cdr3_length: 15
d_call: TRBD2
clone_size: medium-sized
j_call: TRBJ2-1
cdr3_nt: TGTGCCAGCCGCGAAGGCGGACTAGCAACCAATGAGCAGTTCTTC
cdr3_aa: CASREGGLATNEQFF

v_call: TRBV7-2
cdr3_length: 15
d_call: .
clone_size: .
j_call: TRBJ1-5
cdr3_nt: TGTGCCGGCAGCTTAGCTAGCCTGGGGGGGCAGCCCCAGCATTTT
cdr3_aa: CAGSLASLGGQPQHF

v_call: TRBV10-2
cdr3_length: 13
d_call: .
clone_size: many
j_call: TRBJ1-1
cdr3_nt: TGCGCCAGCAGAGTAGGAGTGAACACTGAAGCTTTCTTT
cdr3_aa: CASRVGVNTEAFF

v_call: TRBV20-1
cdr3_length: 14
d_call: TRBD2
clone_size: many
j_call: TRBJ2-2
cdr3_nt: TGCAGTGCTCGCGGACTAGCGGTAACCGGGGAGCTGTTTTTT
cdr3_aa: CSARGLAVTGELFF

v_call: TRBV5-1
cdr3_length: 13
d_call: .
clone_size: many
j_call: TRBJ1-1
cdr3_nt: TGCGCCAGCAGCCGTCTATCGGGCACTGAAGCTTTCTTT
cdr3_aa: CASSRLSGTEAFF

v_call: TRBV6-2/TRBV6-3
cdr3_length: 14
d_call: .
clone_size: medium-sized
j_call: TRBJ2-6
cdr3_nt: TGTGCCAGCGCTCCGGGCTCTGGGGCCAACGTCCTGACTTTC
cdr3_aa: CASAPGSGANVLTF

v_call: TRBV7-9
cdr3_length: 14
d_call: .
clone_size: many
j_call: TRBJ2-1
cdr3_nt: TGTGCCAGCAGCACCCTGGGGGGTTACAATGAGCAGTTCTTC
cdr3_aa: CASSTLGGYNEQFF

v_call: TRBV4-1
cdr3_length: 14
d_call: .
clone_size: many
j_call: TRBJ1-1
cdr3_nt: TGCGCCAGCAGCCAATTAAGGAGAGAGACTGAAGCTTTCTTT
cdr3_aa: CASSQLRRETEAFF

v_call: TRBV5-1
cdr3_length: 14
d_call: .
clone_size: many
j_call: TRBJ1-1
cdr3_nt: TGCGCCAGCAGCTTGCAGGGGTCCGGGACTGAAGCTTTCTTT
cdr3_aa: CASSLQGSGTEAFF

v_call: TRBV7-6
cdr3_length: 16
d_call: TRBD1
clone_size: many
j_call: TRBJ1-1
cdr3_nt: TGTGCCAGCAGCTACCGGTGGACAGGGGAGAACACTGAAGCTTTCTTT
cdr3_aa: CASSYRWTGENTEAFF

v_call: TRBV12-3/TRBV12-4
cdr3_length: 14
d_call: TRBD1
clone_size: many
j_call: TRBJ1-1
cdr3_nt: TGTGCCAGCTTCAGGGGGCAGATGAACACTGAAGCTTTCTTT
cdr3_aa: CASFRGQMNTEAFF

v_call: TRBV6-1
cdr3_length: 14
d_call: TRBD2
clone_size: medium-sized
j_call: TRBJ2-7
cdr3_nt: TGTGCCAGCAGTGAGCACTCACTAGCGGGAGGGCAGTACTTC
cdr3_aa: CASSEHSLAGGQYF

v_call: TRBV9
cdr3_length: 14
d_call: .
clone_size: .
j_call: TRBJ2-3
cdr3_nt: TGTGCCAGCAGCGTGGACACCAGCACAGATACGCAGTATTTT
cdr3_aa: CASSVDTSTDTQYF